A selection of T cell receptor beta chains follows, all from one sample in a study of CD8 T cells in Susac syndrome. TCRdb reanalysed the immunoSEQ multiplex PCR reads using MiXCR and keeps one entry per CDR3 protein. Counted here are some 150,000 distinct CDR3 sequences, about 95% occurring once; the ten biggest clones make up around 0.15%. What was sequenced was CD4+ T cells from PBMCs. The receptor set was obtained from a human donor with Susac syndrome. CDR3s include the opening cysteine and the closing phenylalanine or tryptophan. Each record gives: V gene, clone size, D gene, J gene, CDR3 DNA, CDR3 protein. A D gene is named only where the DNA matches it firmly. Not every row has a clone size; where given, it reads once, few, many or a size class.

>TRBV15|NA|TRBD1|TRBJ1-2
TGTGCCACCAGCACCGGACAGGGGAATGGCTACACCTTC
CATSTGQGNGYTF
>TRBV29-1|NA|NA|TRBJ1-2
TGCAGCGTCCCGTCCTGGGTTGAGGGCTACACCTTC
CSVPSWVEGYTF
>TRBV6-2/TRBV6-3|NA|NA|TRBJ2-5
TGTGCCAGCAGCCGAATAGGGCGGCTAGAGACCCAGTACTTC
CASSRIGRLETQYF
>TRBV20-1|NA|TRBD1|TRBJ1-1
TGCAGTGCTCCCGGGACAGGGCACACTGAAGCTTTCTTT
CSAPGTGHTEAFF
>TRBV27|NA|NA|TRBJ1-5
TGTGCCAGCAGTTTTTCGGTCGGTCAGCCCCAGCATTTT
CASSFSVGQPQHF
>TRBV7-2|NA|NA|TRBJ2-5
TGTGCCAGCAGCTTATCTTCAGGCTACCAAGAGACCCAGTACTTC
CASSLSSGYQETQYF
>TRBV12-3/TRBV12-4|NA|NA|TRBJ2-1
TGTGCCAGCAGTTTAGCGCGGAGGCGGGGCACGCCTGCGGAGCAGTTCTTC
CASSLARRRGTPAEQFF
>TRBV7-8|NA|TRBD2|TRBJ2-1
TGTGCCAGCAGCTTAGTGACAGGGACTAGCGGGCGGGGGAATGAGCAGTTCTTC
CASSLVTGTSGRGNEQFF
>TRBV20-1|NA|TRBD1|TRBJ2-7
TGCAGTGCTAGTGTAGTAGGGGGCAACGAGCAGTACTTC
CSASVVGGNEQYF
>TRBV4-1|NA|NA|TRBJ1-3
TGCGCCAGCAGCCAAGATTGGGACACCATATATTTT
CASSQDWDTIYF
>TRBV7-2|NA|TRBD1|TRBJ2-5
TGTGCCAGCAGCTTGTTAAGGGGGCGGGAGACCCAGTACTTC
CASSLLRGRETQYF
>TRBV28|NA|NA|TRBJ1-5
TGTGCCAGCAGTCTTCGGGCCGGTGGGCCCCAGCATTTT
CASSLRAGGPQHF
>TRBV11-2|NA|NA|TRBJ2-5
TGTGCCAGCAGCTCCCGGGACCCCGATGCGGAGACCCAGTACTTC
CASSSRDPDAETQYF
>TRBV12-3/TRBV12-4|NA|NA|TRBJ1-2
TGTGCCAGCAGTTGGGGGGCAGATGGCTACACCTTC
CASSWGADGYTF
>TRBV20-1|once|NA|TRBJ2-5
TGCAGTGCTAGGGGGGGACACCAAGAGACCCAGTACTTC
CSARGGHQETQYF
>TRBV7-3|once|NA|TRBJ2-7
TGTGCCAGCAGCTTACAGTGGATGGGACAGTACTTC
CASSLQWMGQYF
>TRBV4-1|NA|TRBD2|TRBJ2-7
TGCGCCAGCAGCGCTAAGGCGGGGGGAGTCCACGAGCAGTACTTC
CASSAKAGGVHEQYF
>TRBV5-1|NA|TRBD1|TRBJ2-7
TGCGCCAGCAGCTTCGGACAGGACGTCTACGAGCAGTACTTC
CASSFGQDVYEQYF
>TRBV5-4|NA|NA|TRBJ2-3
TGTGCCAGCGGAACAGATACGCAGTATTTT
CASGTDTQYF
>TRBV6-2/TRBV6-3|NA|NA|TRBJ1-2
TGTGCCAGCAGTTACTCGAGGGGATATGGCTACACCTTC
CASSYSRGYGYTF
>TRBV3-1|NA|TRBD2|TRBJ2-3
TGTGCCAGCAGCTTCGGACTAGCGGGGGGGTATACGCAGTATTTT
CASSFGLAGGYTQYF
>TRBV12-3/TRBV12-4|NA|NA|TRBJ1-1
TGTGCCAGCAGTGTCCAGGGCTCGGGCACTGAAGCTTTCTTT
CASSVQGSGTEAFF
>TRBV20-1|NA|NA|TRBJ2-5
TGCAGTGCCACCGGACTTTTAGAGACCCAGTACTTC
CSATGLLETQYF
>TRBV20-1|NA|NA|TRBJ2-2
TGCAGTGCGCCGAGACAGAACACCGGGGAGCTGTTTTTT
CSAPRQNTGELFF
>TRBV4-1|NA|NA|TRBJ1-3
TGCGCCAGCAGCCAAGATGTTGGTCCATTCTCTGGAAACACCATATATTTT
CASSQDVGPFSGNTIYF
>TRBV3-1|NA|NA|TRBJ2-5
TGTGCCAGCAGAGGGAGTGGCGAGACCCAGTACTTC
CASRGSGETQYF
>TRBV23-1|NA|TRBD1|TRBJ2-7
TGCGCCAGCATGGACAGGGAGAGCTCCTACGAGCAGTACTTC
CASMDRESSYEQYF
>TRBV12-2|NA|NA|TRBJ1-2
TGTGCAAGTCGCCAGGGACGGACTAACTATGGCTACACCTTC
CASRQGRTNYGYTF
>TRBV29-1|NA|TRBD2|TRBJ2-5
TGCAGCGTTGGGGGGCTACCGGGACTAGTGGAAGAGACCCAGTACTTC
CSVGGLPGLVEETQYF
>TRBV20-1|NA|TRBD1|TRBJ2-1
TGCAGTTGGGACAGGGAAAATGAGCAGTTCTTC
CSWDRENEQFF
>TRBV11-2|once|NA|TRBJ1-1
TGTGCCAGCAGCTCAGAGTGGGCGGCAGGCACTGAAGCTTTCTTT
CASSSEWAAGTEAFF
>TRBV3-1|once|NA|TRBJ2-1
TGTGCCAGCAGCCAAAGCAGTGTCGCCTACAATGAGCAGTTCTTC
CASSQSSVAYNEQFF
>TRBV27|NA|NA|TRBJ1-5
TGTGCCAGCAGTTTCAGGCCCCCCACAAATCAGCCCCAGCATTTT
CASSFRPPTNQPQHF
>TRBV27|NA|TRBD1|TRBJ1-6
TGTGCCAGCAAATACAGGGGGAGGGCCAATTCACCCCTCCACTTT
CASKYRGRANSPLHF
>TRBV3-1|NA|NA|TRBJ1-6
TGTGCCAGCAGCCAAGAGACACGCTCCCTCCACTTT
CASSQETRSLHF
>TRBV11-2|NA|TRBD2|TRBJ2-3
TGTGCCAGCAGCTTAGGTAGCCCCCTAAAGCGGGGGGCCACAGATACGCAGTATTTT
CASSLGSPLKRGATDTQYF
>TRBV12-3/TRBV12-4|NA|NA|TRBJ1-4
TGTGCCAGCAGTTTCGGCAGGGTTAATGAAAAACTGTTTTTT
CASSFGRVNEKLFF
>TRBV7-9|once|NA|TRBJ1-6
TGTGCCAGCAGCTTTGCAGGGAGGGATAATTCACCCCTCCACTTT
CASSFAGRDNSPLHF
>TRBV20-1|NA|TRBD1|TRBJ1-1
TGCAGTGCTAGGGACTCCAGGGGGGACACTGAAGCTTTCTTT
CSARDSRGDTEAFF
>TRBV29-1|NA|TRBD2|TRBJ2-7
TGCAGCGTTGAGGGGACTAGCGGGGACGAGCAGTACTTC
CSVEGTSGDEQYF
>TRBV18|NA|NA|TRBJ2-3
TGTGCCAGCTCATCTAACCCGGGGGCCGATACGCAGTATTTT
CASSSNPGADTQYF
>TRBV29-1|NA|NA|TRBJ1-2
TGCAGCGTTCGAGCAGGAGACTATGGCTACACCTTC
CSVRAGDYGYTF
>TRBV5-4|NA|TRBD1|TRBJ2-5
TGTGCCAGCAACCCGGGACAGAGACAAGAGACCCAGTACTTC
CASNPGQRQETQYF
>TRBV6-5|NA|TRBD2|TRBJ2-3
TGTGCCAGCAGGGCGGGGGGTAACACAGATACGCAGTATTTT
CASRAGGNTDTQYF
>TRBV7-3|NA|NA|TRBJ2-2
TGTGCCAGCAGCACCCCCACAGGGACGGCCGGGGAGCTGTTTTTT
CASSTPTGTAGELFF
>TRBV6-6|NA|TRBD1|TRBJ2-3
TGTGCCAGCAGTAAACAGGGGGCGGGCCGAGATACGCAGTATTTT
CASSKQGAGRDTQYF